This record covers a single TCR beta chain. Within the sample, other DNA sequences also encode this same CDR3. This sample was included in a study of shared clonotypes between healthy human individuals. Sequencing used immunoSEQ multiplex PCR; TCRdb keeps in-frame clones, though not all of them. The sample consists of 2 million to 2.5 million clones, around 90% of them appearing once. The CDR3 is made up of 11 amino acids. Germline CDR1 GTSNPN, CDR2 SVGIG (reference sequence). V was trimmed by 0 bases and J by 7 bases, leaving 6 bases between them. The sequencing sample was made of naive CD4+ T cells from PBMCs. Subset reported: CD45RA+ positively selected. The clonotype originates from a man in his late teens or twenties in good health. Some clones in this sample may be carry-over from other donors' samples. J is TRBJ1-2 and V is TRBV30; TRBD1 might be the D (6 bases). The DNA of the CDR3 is TGTGCCTGGAGTGTGACAGGTGGCTACACCTTC. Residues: CAWSVTGGYTF. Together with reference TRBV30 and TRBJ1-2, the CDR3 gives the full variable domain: SQTIHQWPATLVQPVGSPLSLECTVEGTSNPNLYWYRQAAGRGLQLLFYSVGIGQISSEVPQNLSASRPQDRQFILSSKKLLLSDSGFYLCAWSVTGGYTFGSGTRLTVV.